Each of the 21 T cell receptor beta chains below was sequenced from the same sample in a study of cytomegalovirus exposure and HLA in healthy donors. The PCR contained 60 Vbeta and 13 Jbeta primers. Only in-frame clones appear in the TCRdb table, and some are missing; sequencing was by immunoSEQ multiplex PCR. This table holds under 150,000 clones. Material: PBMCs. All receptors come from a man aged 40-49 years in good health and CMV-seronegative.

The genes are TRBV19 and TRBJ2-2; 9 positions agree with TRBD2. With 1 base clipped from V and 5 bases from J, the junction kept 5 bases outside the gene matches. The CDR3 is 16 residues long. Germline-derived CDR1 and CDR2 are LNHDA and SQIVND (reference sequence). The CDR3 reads CASSIASGGLTGELFF. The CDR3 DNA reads TGTGCCAGTAGTATAGCGAGCGGGGGGTTAACCGGGGAGCTGTTTTTT.

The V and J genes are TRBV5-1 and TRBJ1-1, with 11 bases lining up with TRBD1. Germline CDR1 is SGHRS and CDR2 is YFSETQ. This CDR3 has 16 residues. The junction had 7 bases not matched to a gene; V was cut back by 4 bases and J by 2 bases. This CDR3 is CASSLGTGGGNTEAFF. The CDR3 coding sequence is TGCGCCAGCAGCCTAGGGACAGGGGGAGGAAACACTGAAGCTTTCTTT.

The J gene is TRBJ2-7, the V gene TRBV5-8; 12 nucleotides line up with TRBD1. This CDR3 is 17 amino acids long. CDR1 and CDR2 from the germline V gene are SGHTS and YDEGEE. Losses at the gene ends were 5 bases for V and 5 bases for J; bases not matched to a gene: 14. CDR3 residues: CASRSPGQGASRNEQYF. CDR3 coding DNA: TGTGCCAGCAGGTCCCCGGGACAGGGGGCTTCGAGGAACGAGCAGTACTTC.

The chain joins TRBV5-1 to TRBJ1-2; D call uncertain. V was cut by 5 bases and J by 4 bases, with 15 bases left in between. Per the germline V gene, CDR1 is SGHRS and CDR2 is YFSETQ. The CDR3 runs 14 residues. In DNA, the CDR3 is TGCGCCAGCAGTATGATTGGTCCTAGCTATGGCTACACCTTC. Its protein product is CASSMIGPSYGYTF.

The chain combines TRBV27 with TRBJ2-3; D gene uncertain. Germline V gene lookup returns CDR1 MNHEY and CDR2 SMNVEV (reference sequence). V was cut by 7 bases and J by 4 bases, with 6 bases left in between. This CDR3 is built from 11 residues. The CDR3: CASIRADTQYF. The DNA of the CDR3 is TGTGCCAGCATTCGGGCAGATACGCAGTATTTT.

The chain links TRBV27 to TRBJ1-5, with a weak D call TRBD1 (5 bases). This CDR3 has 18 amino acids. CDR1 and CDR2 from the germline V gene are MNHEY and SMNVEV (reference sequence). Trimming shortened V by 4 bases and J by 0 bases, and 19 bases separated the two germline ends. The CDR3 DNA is TGTGCCAGCAGTTCGACAGCCACCCTCCGATATAGCAATCAGCCCCAGCATTTT. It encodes CASSSTATLRYSNQPQHF.

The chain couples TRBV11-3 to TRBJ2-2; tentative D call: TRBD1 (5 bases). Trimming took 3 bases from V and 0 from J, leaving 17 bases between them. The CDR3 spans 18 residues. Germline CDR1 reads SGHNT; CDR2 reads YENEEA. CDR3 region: CASSFGPDRISNTGELFF. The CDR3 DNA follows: TGTGCCAGCAGCTTTGGCCCCGACAGAATTTCGAACACCGGGGAGCTGTTTTTT.

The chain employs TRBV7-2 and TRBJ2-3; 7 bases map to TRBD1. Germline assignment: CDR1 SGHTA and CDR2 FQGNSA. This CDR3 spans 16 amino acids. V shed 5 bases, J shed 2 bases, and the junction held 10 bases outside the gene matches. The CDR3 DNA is TGTGCCAGCAGCCCCAACCCGACAGGGCACACAGATACGCAGTATTTT. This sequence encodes CASSPNPTGHTDTQYF.

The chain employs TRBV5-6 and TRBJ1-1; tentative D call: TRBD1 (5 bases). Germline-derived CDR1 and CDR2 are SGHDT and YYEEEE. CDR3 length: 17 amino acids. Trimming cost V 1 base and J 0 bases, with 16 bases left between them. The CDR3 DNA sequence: TGTGCCAGCAGCTTGTTGCGGCGACAGACAATGAACACTGAAGCTTTCTTT. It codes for CASSLLRRQTMNTEAFF.

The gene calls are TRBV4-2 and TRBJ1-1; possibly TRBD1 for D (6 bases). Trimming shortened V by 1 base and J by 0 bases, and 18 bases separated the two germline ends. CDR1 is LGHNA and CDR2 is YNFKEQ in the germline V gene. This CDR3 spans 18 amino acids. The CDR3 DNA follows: TGTGCCAGCAGCCAAGCATCAGGGGCGAGGGGAATGAACACTGAAGCTTTCTTT. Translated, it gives CASSQASGARGMNTEAFF.

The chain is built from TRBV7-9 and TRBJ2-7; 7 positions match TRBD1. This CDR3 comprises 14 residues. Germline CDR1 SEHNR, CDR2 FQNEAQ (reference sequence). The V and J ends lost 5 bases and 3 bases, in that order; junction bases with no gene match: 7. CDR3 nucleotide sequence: TGTGCCAGCAGCACGGACAGGAGCTTCTACGAGCAGTACTTC. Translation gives CASSTDRSFYEQYF.

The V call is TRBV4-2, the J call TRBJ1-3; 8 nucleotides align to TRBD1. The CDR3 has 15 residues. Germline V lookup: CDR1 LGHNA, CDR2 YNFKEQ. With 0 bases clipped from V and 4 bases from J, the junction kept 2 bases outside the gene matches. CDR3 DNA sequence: TGTGCCAGCAGCCAAGATGGGGACAGGGGAAACACCATATATTTT. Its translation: CASSQDGDRGNTIYF.

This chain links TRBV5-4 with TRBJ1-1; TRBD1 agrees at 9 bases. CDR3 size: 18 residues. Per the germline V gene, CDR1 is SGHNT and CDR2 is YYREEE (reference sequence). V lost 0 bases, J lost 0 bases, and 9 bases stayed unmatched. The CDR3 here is CASSLGGRTGALNTEAFF. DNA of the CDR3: TGTGCCAGCAGCTTGGGGGGTAGGACAGGGGCATTGAACACTGAAGCTTTCTTT.

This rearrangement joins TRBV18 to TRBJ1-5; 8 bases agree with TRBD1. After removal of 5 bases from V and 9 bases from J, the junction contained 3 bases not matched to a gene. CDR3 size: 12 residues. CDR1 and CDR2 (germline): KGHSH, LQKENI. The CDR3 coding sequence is TGTGCCAGCTCAGATGGACAGGGGCCCCAGCATTTT. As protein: CASSDGQGPQHF.

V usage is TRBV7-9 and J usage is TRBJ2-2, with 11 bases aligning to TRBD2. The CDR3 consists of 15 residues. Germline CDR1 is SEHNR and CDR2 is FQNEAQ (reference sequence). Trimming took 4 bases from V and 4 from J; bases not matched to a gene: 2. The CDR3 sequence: CASSSSGGFTGELFF. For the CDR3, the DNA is TGTGCCAGCAGCTCTAGCGGGGGGTTCACCGGGGAGCTGTTTTTT. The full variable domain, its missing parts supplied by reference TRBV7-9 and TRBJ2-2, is DTGVSQNPRHKITKRGQNVTFRCDPISEHNRLYWYRQTLGQGPEFLTYFQNEAQLEKSRLLSDRFSAERPKGSFSTLEIQRTEQGDSAMYLCASSSSGGFTGELFFGEGSRLTVL.

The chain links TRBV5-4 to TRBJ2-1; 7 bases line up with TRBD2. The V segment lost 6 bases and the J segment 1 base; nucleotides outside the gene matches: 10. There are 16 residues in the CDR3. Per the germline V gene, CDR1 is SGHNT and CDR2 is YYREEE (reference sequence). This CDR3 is CASTKDSGGSYNEQFF. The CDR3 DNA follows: TGTGCCAGCACCAAGGATTCGGGGGGATCCTACAATGAGCAGTTCTTC.

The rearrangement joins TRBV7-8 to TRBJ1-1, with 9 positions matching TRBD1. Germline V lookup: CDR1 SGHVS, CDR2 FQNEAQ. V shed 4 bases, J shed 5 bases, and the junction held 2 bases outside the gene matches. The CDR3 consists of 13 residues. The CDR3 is CASSWTGATEAFF. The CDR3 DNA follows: TGTGCCAGCAGCTGGACAGGGGCGACTGAAGCTTTCTTT.

The CDR3: CASSKGGPDYGYTF. In nucleotides, the CDR3 is TGTGCCAGCAGCAAGGGGGGGCCGGACTATGGCTACACCTTC. The J gene is TRBJ1-2, the V gene TRBV7-3; TRBD1 might be the D (6 bases). The V and J ends lost 5 bases and 3 bases respectively, with 13 bases between them. Per germline, CDR1 SGHTA and CDR2 FQGTGA. CDR3 length: 14 amino acids.

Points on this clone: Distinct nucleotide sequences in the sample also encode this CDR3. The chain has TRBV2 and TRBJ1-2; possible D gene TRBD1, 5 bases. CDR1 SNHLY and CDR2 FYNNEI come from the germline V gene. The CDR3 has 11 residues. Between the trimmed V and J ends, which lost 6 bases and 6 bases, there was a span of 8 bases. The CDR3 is CASRGVDGYTF. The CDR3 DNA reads TGTGCCAGCAGAGGGGTTGATGGCTACACCTTC.

The DNA of the CDR3 is TGTGCCAGCAAGGTCGCGGGTACCGGGGAGCTGTTTTTT. It yields the protein CASKVAGTGELFF. The chain couples TRBV6-6 to TRBJ2-2, with a tentative D call TRBD2 (5 bases). CDR3 length: 13 residues. Per the germline V gene, CDR1 is MNHNY and CDR2 is SVGAGI (reference sequence). V shed 7 bases and J shed 5 bases, with 11 bases lying between them.

The CDR3 region has the DNA TGTGCCAGCAGCCCCCCAGGTACAGGGCTCAACACCATATATTTT. This codes for CASSPPGTGLNTIYF. This sequence joins TRBV9 and TRBJ1-3; a possible D gene is TRBD1 (6 bases). The CDR3 runs 15 residues. V gave up 4 bases and J gave up 7 bases, with 18 bases separating them. Germline CDR1 is SGDLS and CDR2 is YYNGEE.